The T cell receptor (beta chain) under discussion was sequenced for a study of human T cells and chemical hapten exposure. Whole-study context: 2% DPC was applied to roughly 2 cm by roughly 2 cm of upper inner arm skin for sensitization. Whole-study findings and limits: In comparison with controls, expanded TCRs gave rise to a significantly larger number of large CDR3 similarity clusters.

Individual cDNA molecules received unique molecular identifiers in the library. TCRdb called the RACE reads again in MiXCR, with one record for every CDR3 protein. The sample lists a few hundred thousand distinct CDR3 sequences, over 6% occurring once. Trimming took off 0 bases at V and 5 bases at J, with 10 bases between the two ends. CDR3 length: 14 residues. CDR1 KGHSH and CDR2 LQKENI come from the germline V gene. Time point denoted: patch test 2, 6 weeks after DPC sensitization. Described treatment: therapeutic diphenylcyclopropenone sensitization with weekly scalp DPC. This clonotype was recorded many times. Its cognate antigen is unknown.

The rearrangement joins TRBV18 to TRBJ1-2; TRBD1 is a possible D gene (5 bases). This material consisted of whole blood, taken in connection with sensitization to the hapten diphenylcyclopropenone (DPC). The sequence came from a woman aged 18-29 years with alopecia areata. Some clones in this sample may be carry-over from other donors' samples. The CDR3 DNA is TGTGCCAGCTCACCACCGGGACTACCTTATGGCTACACCTTC. Translated, it gives CASSPPGLPYGYTF.